The sequence of this T cell receptor beta chain was determined in a study of blood T cells in healthy people across ages. The second PCR ran about 7 to 12 cycles with a sample-barcoded 5' primer and J-beta primers. Each CDR3 protein is one row after TCRdb ran MiXCR on the 5' RACE reads. The table has over 1,500,000 distinct CDR3 sequences, more than 35% seen once. Regarding the study as a whole: In long-lived donors, naive CD4+ cell counts and diversity exceeded those of aged donors.

Per germline, CDR1 DFQATT and CDR2 SNEGSKA (reference sequence). V dropped 3 bases and J dropped 4 bases, with 19 bases sitting between them. The CDR3 runs to 15 residues. About this clonotype: Antigen unknown.

Sequencing was done on a sample of blood. This clonotype was sampled from a human donor in good health. The chain couples TRBV20-1 to TRBJ2-7, with D hard to call. CDR3 region: CSASGDPRSSYEQYF. CDR3 DNA: TGCAGTGCTAGCGGCGATCCCAGATCAAGTTACGAGCAGTACTTC.